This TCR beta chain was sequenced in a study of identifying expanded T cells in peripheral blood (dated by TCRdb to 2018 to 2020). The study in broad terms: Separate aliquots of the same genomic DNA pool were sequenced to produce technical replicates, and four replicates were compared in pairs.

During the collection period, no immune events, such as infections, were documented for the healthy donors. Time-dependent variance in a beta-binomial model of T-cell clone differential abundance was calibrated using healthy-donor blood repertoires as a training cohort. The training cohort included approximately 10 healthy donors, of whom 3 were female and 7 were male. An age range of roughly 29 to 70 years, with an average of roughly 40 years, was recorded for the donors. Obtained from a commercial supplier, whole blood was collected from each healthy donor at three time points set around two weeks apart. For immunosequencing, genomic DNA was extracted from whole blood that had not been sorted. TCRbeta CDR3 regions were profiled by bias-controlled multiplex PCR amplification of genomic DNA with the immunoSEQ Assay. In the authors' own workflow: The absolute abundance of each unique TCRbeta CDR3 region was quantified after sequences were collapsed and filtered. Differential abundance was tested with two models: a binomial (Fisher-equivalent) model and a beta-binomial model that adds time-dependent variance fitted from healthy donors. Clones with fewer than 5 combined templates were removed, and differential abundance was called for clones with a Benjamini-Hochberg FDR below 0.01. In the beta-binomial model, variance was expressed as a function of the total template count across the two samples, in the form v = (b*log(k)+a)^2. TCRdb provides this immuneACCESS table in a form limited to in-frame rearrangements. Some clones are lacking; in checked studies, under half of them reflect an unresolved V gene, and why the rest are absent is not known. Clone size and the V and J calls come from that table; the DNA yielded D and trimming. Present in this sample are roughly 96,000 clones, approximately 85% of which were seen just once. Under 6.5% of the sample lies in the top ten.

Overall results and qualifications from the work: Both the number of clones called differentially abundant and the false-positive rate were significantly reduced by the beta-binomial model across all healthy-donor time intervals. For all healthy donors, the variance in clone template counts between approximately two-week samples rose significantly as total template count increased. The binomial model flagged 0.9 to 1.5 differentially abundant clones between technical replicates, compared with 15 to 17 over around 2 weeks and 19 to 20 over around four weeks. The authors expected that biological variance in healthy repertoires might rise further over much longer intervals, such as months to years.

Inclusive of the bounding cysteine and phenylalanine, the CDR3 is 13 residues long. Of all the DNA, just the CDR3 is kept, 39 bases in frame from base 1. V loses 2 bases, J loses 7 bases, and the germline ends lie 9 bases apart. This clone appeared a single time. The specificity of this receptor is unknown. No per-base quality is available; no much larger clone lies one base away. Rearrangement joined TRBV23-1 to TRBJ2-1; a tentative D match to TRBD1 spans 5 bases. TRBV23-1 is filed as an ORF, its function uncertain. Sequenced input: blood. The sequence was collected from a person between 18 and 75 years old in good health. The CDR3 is CASSQHTGNEQFF. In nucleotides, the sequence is TGCGCCAGCAGTCAACATACAGGAAATGAGCAGTTCTTC.